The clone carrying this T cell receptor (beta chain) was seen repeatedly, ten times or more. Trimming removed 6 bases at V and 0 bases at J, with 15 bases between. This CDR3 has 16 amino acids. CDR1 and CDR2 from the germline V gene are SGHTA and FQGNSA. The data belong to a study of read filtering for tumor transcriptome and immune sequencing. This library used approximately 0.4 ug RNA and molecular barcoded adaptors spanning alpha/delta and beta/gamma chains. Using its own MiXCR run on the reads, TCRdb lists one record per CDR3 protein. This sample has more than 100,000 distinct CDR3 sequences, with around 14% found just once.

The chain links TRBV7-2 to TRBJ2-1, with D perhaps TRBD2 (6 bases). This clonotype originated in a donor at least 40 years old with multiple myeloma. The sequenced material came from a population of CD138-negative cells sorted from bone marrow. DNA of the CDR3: TGTGCCAGCAGAGCGGCTAGCGAGAGCTCCTACAATGAGCAGTTCTTC. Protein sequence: CASRAASESSYNEQFF.